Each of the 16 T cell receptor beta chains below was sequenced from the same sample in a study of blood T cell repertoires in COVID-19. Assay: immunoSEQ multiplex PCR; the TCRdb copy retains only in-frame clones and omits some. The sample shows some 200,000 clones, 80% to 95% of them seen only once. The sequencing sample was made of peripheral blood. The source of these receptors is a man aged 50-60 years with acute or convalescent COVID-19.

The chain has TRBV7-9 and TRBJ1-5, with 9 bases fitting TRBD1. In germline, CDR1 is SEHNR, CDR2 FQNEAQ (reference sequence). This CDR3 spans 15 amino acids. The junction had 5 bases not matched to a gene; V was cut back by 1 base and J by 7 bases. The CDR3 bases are TGTGCCAGCAGCTTAGGGGGACAGGGTGGACAGCCCCAGCATTTT. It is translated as CASSLGGQGGQPQHF.

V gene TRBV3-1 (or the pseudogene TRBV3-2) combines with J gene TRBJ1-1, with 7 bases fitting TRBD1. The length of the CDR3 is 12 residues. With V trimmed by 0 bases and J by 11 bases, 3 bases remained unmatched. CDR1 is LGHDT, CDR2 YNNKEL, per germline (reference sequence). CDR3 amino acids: CASSQDEGAAFF. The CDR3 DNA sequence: TGTGCCAGCAGCCAAGACGAGGGGGCGGCTTTCTTT.

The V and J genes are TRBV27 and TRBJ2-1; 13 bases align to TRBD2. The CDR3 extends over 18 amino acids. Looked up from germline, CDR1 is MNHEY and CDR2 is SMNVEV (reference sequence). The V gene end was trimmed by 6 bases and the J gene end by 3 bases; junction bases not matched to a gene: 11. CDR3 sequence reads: CASSPGTSGAGGYNEQFF. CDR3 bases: TGTGCCAGCAGCCCCGGGACTAGCGGGGCCGGAGGCTACAATGAGCAGTTCTTC.

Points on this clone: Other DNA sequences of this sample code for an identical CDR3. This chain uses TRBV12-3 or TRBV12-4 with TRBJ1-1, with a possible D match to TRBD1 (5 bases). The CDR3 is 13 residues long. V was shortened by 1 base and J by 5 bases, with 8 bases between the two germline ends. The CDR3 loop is CASSLGGRTEAFF. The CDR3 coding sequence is TGTGCCAGCAGTTTAGGGGGGAGGACTGAAGCTTTCTTT.

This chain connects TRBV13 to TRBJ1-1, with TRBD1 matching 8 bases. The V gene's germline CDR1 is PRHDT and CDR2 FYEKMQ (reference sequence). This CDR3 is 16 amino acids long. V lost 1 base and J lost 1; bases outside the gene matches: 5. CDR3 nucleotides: TGTGCCAGCAGCTTAGCAGGGGGCATCGGGAACACTGAAGCTTTCTTT. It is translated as CASSLAGGIGNTEAFF.

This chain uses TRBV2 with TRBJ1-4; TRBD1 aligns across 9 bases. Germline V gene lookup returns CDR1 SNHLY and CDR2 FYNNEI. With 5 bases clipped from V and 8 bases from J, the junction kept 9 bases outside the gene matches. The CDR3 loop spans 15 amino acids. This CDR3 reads CASSYPQGAGEKLFF. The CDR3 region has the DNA TGTGCCAGCAGTTATCCACAGGGGGCCGGAGAAAAACTGTTTTTT. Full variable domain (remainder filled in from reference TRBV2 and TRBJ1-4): EPEVTQTPSHQVTQMGQEVILRCVPISNHLYFYWYRQILGQKVEFLVSFYNNEISEKSEIFDDQFSVERPDGSNFTLKIRSTKLEDSAMYFCASSYPQGAGEKLFFGSGTQLSVL.

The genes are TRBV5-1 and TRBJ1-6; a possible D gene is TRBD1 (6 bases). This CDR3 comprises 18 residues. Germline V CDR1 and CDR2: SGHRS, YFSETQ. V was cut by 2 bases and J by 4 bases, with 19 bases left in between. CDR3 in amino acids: CASSFDPRNRAYNSPLHF. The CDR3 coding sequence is TGCGCCAGCAGCTTCGACCCCCGGAACAGGGCATATAATTCACCCCTCCACTTT.

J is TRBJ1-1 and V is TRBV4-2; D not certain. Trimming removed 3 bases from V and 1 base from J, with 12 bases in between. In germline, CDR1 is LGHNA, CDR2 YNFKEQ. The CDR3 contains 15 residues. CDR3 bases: TGTGCCAGCAGCCATATAAAGGGAGAGAACACTGAAGCTTTCTTT. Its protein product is CASSHIKGENTEAFF.

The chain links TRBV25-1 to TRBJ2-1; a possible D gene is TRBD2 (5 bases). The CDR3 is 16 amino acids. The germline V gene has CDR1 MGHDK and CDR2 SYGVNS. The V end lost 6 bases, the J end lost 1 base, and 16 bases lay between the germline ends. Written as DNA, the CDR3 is TGTGCCAGCAGAACATGGCGGGCGCCGTCCTACAATGAGCAGTTCTTC. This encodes CASRTWRAPSYNEQFF.

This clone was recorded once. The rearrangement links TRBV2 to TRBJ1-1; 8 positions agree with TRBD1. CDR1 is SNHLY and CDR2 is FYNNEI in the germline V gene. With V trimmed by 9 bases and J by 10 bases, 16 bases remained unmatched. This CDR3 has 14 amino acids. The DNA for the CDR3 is TGTGCCAGTGATAGAGGACAGGGTTTGGGAGGAGCTTTCTTT. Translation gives CASDRGQGLGGAFF. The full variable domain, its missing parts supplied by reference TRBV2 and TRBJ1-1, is EPEVTQTPSHQVTQMGQEVILRCVPISNHLYFYWYRQILGQKVEFLVSFYNNEISEKSEIFDDQFSVERPDGSNFTLKIRSTKLEDSAMYFCASDRGQGLGGAFFGQGTRLTVV.

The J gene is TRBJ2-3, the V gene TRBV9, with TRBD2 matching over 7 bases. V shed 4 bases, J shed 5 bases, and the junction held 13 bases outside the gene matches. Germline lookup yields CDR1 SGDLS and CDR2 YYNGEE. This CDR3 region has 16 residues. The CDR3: CASSPRGSGEGDTQYF. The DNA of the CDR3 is TGTGCCAGCAGCCCCCGGGGAAGCGGGGAAGGAGATACGCAGTATTTT.

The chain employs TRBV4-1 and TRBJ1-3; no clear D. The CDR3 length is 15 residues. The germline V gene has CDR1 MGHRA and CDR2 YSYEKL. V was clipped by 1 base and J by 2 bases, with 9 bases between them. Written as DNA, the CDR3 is TGCGCCAGCAGCCAAGTGATCGGGGCTGGAAACACCATATATTTT. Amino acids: CASSQVIGAGNTIYF.

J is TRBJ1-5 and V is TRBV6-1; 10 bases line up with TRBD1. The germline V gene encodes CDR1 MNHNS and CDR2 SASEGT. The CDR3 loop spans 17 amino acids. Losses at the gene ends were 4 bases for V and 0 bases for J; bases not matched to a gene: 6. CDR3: CASSGTGGTYSNQPQHF. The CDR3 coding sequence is TGTGCCAGCAGTGGGACAGGGGGGACCTATAGCAATCAGCCCCAGCATTTT.

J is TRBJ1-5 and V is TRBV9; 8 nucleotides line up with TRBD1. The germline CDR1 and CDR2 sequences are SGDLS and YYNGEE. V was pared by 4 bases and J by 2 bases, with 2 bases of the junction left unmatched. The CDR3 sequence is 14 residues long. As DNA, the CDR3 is TGTGCCAGCAGCCCGACAGGGGGCAATCAGCCCCAGCATTTT. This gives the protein CASSPTGGNQPQHF. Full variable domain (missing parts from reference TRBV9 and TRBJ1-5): DSGVTQTPKHLITATGQRVTLRCSPRSGDLSVYWYQQSLDQGLQFLIQYYNGEERAKGNILERFSAQQFPDLHSELNLSSLELGDSALYFCASSPTGGNQPQHFGDGTRLSIL.

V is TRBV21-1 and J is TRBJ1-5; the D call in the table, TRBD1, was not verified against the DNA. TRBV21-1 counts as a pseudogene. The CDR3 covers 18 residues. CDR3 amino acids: CASSKKLQGTFTNQPQHF. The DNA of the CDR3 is TGTGCCAGCAGCAAGAAGTTACAGGGGACGTTTACAAATCAGCCCCAGCATTTT.

The chain's CDR3 is CASRTSGAAIYF. CDR3 DNA: TGTGCCAGCAGAACGTCAGGTGCCGCCATATATTTT. The rearrangement links TRBV12-3 or TRBV12-4 to TRBJ1-3; D is ambiguous. This CDR3 is 12 amino acids long. Trimming stripped 6 bases from V and 11 bases from J, with 14 bases between.